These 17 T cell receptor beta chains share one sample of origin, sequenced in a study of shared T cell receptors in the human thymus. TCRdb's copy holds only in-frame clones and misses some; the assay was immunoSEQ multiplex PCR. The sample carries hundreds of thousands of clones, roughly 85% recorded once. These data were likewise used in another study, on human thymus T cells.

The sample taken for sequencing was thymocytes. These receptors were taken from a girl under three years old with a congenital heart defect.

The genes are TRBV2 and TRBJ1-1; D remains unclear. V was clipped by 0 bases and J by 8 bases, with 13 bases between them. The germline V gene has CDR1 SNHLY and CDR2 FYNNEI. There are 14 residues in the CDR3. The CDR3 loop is CASSEALGDREAFF. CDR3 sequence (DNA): TGTGCCAGCAGTGAAGCGCTTGGAGATCGGGAAGCTTTCTTT.

This chain's CDR3 is CARDKSDLNTEAFF. DNA for the CDR3: TGTGCTAGAGATAAGTCCGACTTGAACACTGAAGCTTTCTTT. The gene calls are TRBV12-5 and TRBJ1-1, with unresolved D. Looked up from germline, CDR1 is LGHNT and CDR2 is FRNRAP. Trimming stripped 9 bases from V and 0 bases from J, with 14 bases between. The CDR3 loop spans 14 amino acids.

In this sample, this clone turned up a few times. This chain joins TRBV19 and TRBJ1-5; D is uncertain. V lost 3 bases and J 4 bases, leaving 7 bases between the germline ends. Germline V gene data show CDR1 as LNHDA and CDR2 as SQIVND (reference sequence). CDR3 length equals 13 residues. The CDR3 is CASSMRRNQPQHF. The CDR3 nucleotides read TGTGCCAGTAGTATGAGGAGAAATCAGCCCCAGCATTTT.

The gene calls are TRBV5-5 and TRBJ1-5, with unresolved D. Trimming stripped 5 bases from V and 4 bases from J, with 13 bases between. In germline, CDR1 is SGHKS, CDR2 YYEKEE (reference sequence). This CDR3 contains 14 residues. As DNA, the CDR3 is TGTGCCAGCAGTTTGAACTCGAAGAATCAGCCCCAGCATTTT. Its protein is CASSLNSKNQPQHF. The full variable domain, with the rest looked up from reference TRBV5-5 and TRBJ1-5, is DAGVTQSPTHLIKTRGQQVTLRCSPISGHKSVSWYQQVLGQGPQFIFQYYEKEERGRGNFPDRFSARQFPNYSSELNVNALLLGDSALYLCASSLNSKNQPQHFGDGTRLSIL.

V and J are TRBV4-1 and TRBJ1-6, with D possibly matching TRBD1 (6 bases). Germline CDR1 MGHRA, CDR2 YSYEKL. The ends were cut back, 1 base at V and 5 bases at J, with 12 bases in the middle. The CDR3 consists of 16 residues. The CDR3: CASSQGVGAHNSPLHF. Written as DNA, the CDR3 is TGCGCCAGCAGCCAAGGGGTGGGGGCCCATAATTCACCCCTCCACTTT.

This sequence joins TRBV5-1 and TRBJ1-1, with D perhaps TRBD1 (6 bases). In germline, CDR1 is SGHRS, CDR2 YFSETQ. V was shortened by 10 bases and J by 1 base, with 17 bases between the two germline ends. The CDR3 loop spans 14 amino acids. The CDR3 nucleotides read TGCGCCGGCCTACCTGGACAGTCGAACACTGAAGCTTTCTTT. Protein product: CAGLPGQSNTEAFF.

This CDR3 is CASSLYGLLPSGNTIYF. The CDR3 DNA sequence: TGCGCCAGCAGCTTGTATGGGCTACTCCCTTCTGGAAACACCATATATTTT. The rearrangement links TRBV5-1 to TRBJ1-3; no reliable D call. This CDR3 has 17 residues. CDR1 is SGHRS and CDR2 is YFSETQ in the germline V gene. V dropped 1 base and J dropped 1 base, with 15 bases sitting between them.

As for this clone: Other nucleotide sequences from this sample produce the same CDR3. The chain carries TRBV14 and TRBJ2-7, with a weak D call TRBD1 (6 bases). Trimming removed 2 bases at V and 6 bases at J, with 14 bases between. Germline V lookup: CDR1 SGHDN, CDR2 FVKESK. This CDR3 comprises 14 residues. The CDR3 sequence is CASSQIQGPCEQYF. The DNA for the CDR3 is TGTGCCAGCAGCCAAATCCAGGGGCCCTGCGAGCAGTACTTC.

DNA of the CDR3: TGTGCCAGCACCCTAGCGGTCACGGCCTACAATGAGCAGTTCTTC. Translation: CASTLAVTAYNEQFF. J is TRBJ2-1 and V is TRBV11-2; 7 nucleotides match TRBD2. The V gene end was trimmed by 7 bases and the J gene end by 2 bases; junction bases not matched to a gene: 8. The CDR3 totals 15 residues. Germline values: CDR1 SGHAT, CDR2 FQNNGV.

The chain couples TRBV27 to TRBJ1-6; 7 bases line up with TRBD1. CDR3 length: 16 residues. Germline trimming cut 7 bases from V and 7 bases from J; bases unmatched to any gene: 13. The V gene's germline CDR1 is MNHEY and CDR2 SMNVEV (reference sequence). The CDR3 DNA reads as TGTGCCAGCACTACAGTGTTGGGGACAGAAAATTCACCCCTCCACTTT. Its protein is CASTTVLGTENSPLHF.

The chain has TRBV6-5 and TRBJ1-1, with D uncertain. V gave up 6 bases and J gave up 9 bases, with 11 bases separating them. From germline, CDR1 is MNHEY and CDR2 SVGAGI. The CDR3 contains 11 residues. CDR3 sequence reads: CASRSLFQAFF. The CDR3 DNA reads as TGTGCCAGCAGGTCCCTCTTTCAAGCTTTCTTT.

The CDR3 sequence is CASTNFDEQFF. The CDR3 DNA reads TGTGCCAGCACCAACTTCGATGAGCAGTTCTTC. V is TRBV6-6 and J is TRBJ2-1; D unclear. V lost 7 bases and J lost 8, with 9 bases in between. The CDR3 is made up of 11 amino acids. The germline V gene encodes CDR1 MNHNY and CDR2 SVGAGI (reference sequence).

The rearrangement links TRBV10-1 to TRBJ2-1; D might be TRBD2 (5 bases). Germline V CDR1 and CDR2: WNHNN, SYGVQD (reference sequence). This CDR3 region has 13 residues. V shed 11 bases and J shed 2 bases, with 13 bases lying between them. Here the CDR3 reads CAVRLAAYNEQFF. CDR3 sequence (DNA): TGCGCCGTCCGTCTAGCAGCCTACAATGAGCAGTTCTTC.

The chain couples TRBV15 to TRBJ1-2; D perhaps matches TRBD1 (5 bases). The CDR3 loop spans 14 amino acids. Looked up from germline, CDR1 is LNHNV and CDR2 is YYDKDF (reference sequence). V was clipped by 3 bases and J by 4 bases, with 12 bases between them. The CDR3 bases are TGTGCCACCAGCAGCCACAGGTTCTCCTATGGCTACACCTTC. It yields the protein CATSSHRFSYGYTF.

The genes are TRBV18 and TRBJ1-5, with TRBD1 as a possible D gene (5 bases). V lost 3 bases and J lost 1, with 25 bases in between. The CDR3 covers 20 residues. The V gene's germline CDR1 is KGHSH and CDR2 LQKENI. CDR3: CASSPLRAGMNGGSNQPQHF. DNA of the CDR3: TGTGCCAGCTCACCCCTACGGGCAGGGATGAATGGTGGGAGCAATCAGCCCCAGCATTTT.

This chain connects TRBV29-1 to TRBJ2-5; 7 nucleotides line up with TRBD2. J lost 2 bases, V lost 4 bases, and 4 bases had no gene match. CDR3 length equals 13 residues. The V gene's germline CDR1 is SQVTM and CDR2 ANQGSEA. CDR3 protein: CSVGGGTQETQYF. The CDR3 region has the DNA TGCAGCGTTGGGGGGGGGACGCAAGAGACCCAGTACTTC.

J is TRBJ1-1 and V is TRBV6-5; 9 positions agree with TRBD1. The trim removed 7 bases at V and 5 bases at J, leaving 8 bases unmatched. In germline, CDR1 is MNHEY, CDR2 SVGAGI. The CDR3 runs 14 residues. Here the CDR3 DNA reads TGTGCCAGCACCCTGACAGGGGGAGGGACTGAAGCTTTCTTT. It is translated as CASTLTGGGTEAFF.